This T cell receptor (beta chain) is drawn from a study of shared clonotypes between healthy human individuals. CD45RO-negative, CCR7-selected cells formed the naive CD8 fraction, which excluded terminally differentiated effector memory CD45RA+ cells. The length of the CDR3 is 15 residues. Germline V gives CDR1 SEHNR, CDR2 FQNEAQ (reference sequence). With 5 bases clipped from V and 3 bases from J, the junction kept 7 bases outside the gene matches. TCRdb keeps only in-frame clones here, not all; method: immunoSEQ multiplex PCR. The table records 1.5 million to 2.5 million clones, approximately 94% of them present only once.

The source material was naive CD8+ T cells sorted from blood. The J gene is TRBJ2-1, the V gene TRBV7-9; 7 bases fit TRBD2. This receptor was identified in a man in his late teens or twenties in good health. The CDR3 DNA follows: TGTGCCAGCAGCATGCTAGCGGTTGACTACAATGAGCAGTTCTTC. It translates to CASSMLAVDYNEQFF.